A single sample is the source of the 23 T cell receptor beta chains below, sequenced in a study of blood T cell repertoires in COVID-19. The assay was immunoSEQ multiplex PCR, and TCRdb's table has in-frame clones only and misses some. The table has more than 85,000 clones, about 84% seen once. The sample consisted of peripheral blood. The receptors stem from a human donor in a cohort sampled during active COVID-19.

V gene TRBV5-8 combines with J gene TRBJ1-4, with TRBD1 as a possible D gene (5 bases). The CDR3 sequence is 17 residues long. Germline V gives CDR1 SGHTS, CDR2 YDEGEE. V was pared by 1 base and J by 3 bases, with 16 bases between. DNA of the CDR3: TGTGCCAGCAGCTTGAAGGGGCTATACCCCCCTAATGAAAAACTGTTTTTT. Amino acids: CASSLKGLYPPNEKLFF.

This clone was detected only once. One end of the junction is discordant with germline, which a read error may explain. The V gene is TRBV7-7, the J gene TRBJ2-5; the match to TRBD2 covers 10 bases. The germline V gene encodes CDR1 SSHAT and CDR2 FNYEAQ (reference sequence). The CDR3 is 14 amino acids. The CDR3 is CASSFSGGAETQYF. In nucleotides, the CDR3 is TGTGCTAGCAGCTTCAGCGGGGGGGCGGAGACCCAGTACTTC.

The chain carries TRBV12-3 or TRBV12-4 and TRBJ1-2; 8 nucleotides agree with TRBD1. The J segment lost 8 bases and the V segment lost 6 bases, leaving 8 bases of the junction unmatched. The CDR3 is 13 amino acids. DNA for the CDR3: TGTGCCAGCAGCCCGGACAGGGTTCGCGGCTACACCTTC. It translates to CASSPDRVRGYTF.

The J gene is TRBJ1-1, the V gene TRBV10-3; tentative D call: TRBD1 (5 bases). This CDR3 comprises 12 residues. Trimming shortened V by 6 bases and J by 9 bases, and 14 bases separated the two germline ends. Germline V CDR1 and CDR2: ENHRY, SYGVKD. Here the CDR3 DNA reads TGTGCCATCAGACAGGCCCCGAGGCAAGCTTTCTTT. Translating gives CAIRQAPRQAFF.

The J gene is TRBJ1-1, the V gene TRBV5-6; a possible D gene is TRBD1 (5 bases). Per germline, CDR1 SGHDT and CDR2 YYEEEE. V was cut by 1 base and J by 0 bases, with 19 bases left in between. The CDR3 runs 18 residues. The CDR3 DNA sequence: TGTGCCAGCAGCTTGCTATCGGGGGTACGATACGTGAACACTGAAGCTTTCTTT. This codes for CASSLLSGVRYVNTEAFF.

The chain joins TRBV24-1 to TRBJ2-5; the match to TRBD2 covers 12 bases. The trim removed 4 bases at V and 5 bases at J, leaving 7 bases unmatched. The CDR3 length is 16 residues. CDR1 and CDR2 from the germline V gene are KGHDR and SFDVKD. The CDR3 region has the DNA TGTGCCACCAGTGACCCGACTAGCGGGGGATCGGAGACCCAGTACTTC. Protein sequence: CATSDPTSGGSETQYF.

The CDR3 is CASSTVGRGTDTQYF. CDR3 in DNA: TGTGCCAGCAGTACAGTGGGGAGAGGCACAGATACGCAGTATTTT. The genes are TRBV28 and TRBJ2-3; D perhaps matches TRBD2 (5 bases). V shed 5 bases and J shed 1 base, with 13 bases lying between them. Per the germline V gene, CDR1 is MDHEN and CDR2 is SYDVKM. CDR3 length: 15 residues.

The V and J genes are TRBV7-6 and TRBJ2-3; 10 positions agree with TRBD1. CDR3 size: 17 residues. J lost 3 bases, V lost 1 base, and 7 bases had no gene match. CDR1 and CDR2 (germline): SGHVS, FNYEAQ. The CDR3 bases are TGTGCCAGCAGCTTAGGGGGACAGGGGTTGAGAACAGATACGCAGTATTTT. It codes for CASSLGGQGLRTDTQYF.

The chain uses TRBV5-1 and TRBJ2-7, with D perhaps matching TRBD1 (5 bases). The CDR3 length is 12 residues. Looked up from germline, CDR1 is SGHRS and CDR2 is YFSETQ. V was pared by 2 bases and J by 13 bases, with 16 bases between. The CDR3 here is CASSFSEDKPYF. The CDR3 DNA follows: TGCGCCAGCAGCTTCAGTGAGGACAAACCTTACTTC.

In this sample, this clone turned up once. The chain recombines TRBV7-2 with TRBJ2-1, with 10 bases aligning to TRBD2. CDR3 length equals 15 residues. J gave up 6 bases and V 4 bases, and 6 bases lay outside the gene matches. Germline CDR1 is SGHTA and CDR2 is FQGNSA. CDR3 protein: CASSSRLAGTNEQFF. The CDR3 DNA sequence: TGTGCCAGCAGCTCGAGACTAGCGGGCACCAATGAGCAGTTCTTC.

This clone was counted once. The genes are TRBV5-5 and TRBJ2-2; TRBD2 matches 8 bases. V dropped 4 bases and J dropped 0; count of bases not matched to a gene: 2. This CDR3 has 15 residues. The germline V gene encodes CDR1 SGHKS and CDR2 YYEKEE (reference sequence). The CDR3 loop reads CASSPAGANTGELFF. DNA for the CDR3: TGTGCCAGCAGCCCAGCGGGAGCGAACACCGGGGAGCTGTTTTTT.

J is TRBJ2-3 and V is TRBV11-2; D possibly corresponds to TRBD2 (6 bases). In germline, CDR1 is SGHAT, CDR2 FQNNGV. CDR3 size: 14 residues. V lost 5 bases and J 5 bases, leaving 14 bases between the germline ends. The DNA of the CDR3 is TGTGCCAGCAGCGGACTACGTTGGGGAGATACGCAGTATTTT. Encoded protein: CASSGLRWGDTQYF.

This clone was seen a handful of times. The chain recombines TRBV7-8 with TRBJ2-7; TRBD2 agrees at 11 bases. Trimming removed 5 bases from V and 3 bases from J; junction bases left unmatched: 9. Germline loops: CDR1 SGHVS, CDR2 FQNEAQ. The CDR3 runs to 16 residues. Here the CDR3 reads CASSRLIAGGLYEQYF. The CDR3 DNA follows: TGTGCCAGCAGCCGTCTAATAGCGGGAGGGCTCTACGAGCAGTACTTC.

The V call is TRBV28, the J call TRBJ2-1; 11 nucleotides line up with TRBD2. CDR1 MDHEN and CDR2 SYDVKM come from the germline V gene. This CDR3 is built from 15 residues. Trimming took 5 bases from V and 5 from J; bases not matched to a gene: 5. CDR3 DNA sequence: TGTGCCAGCAGTGTCCCGGGACTAGCGGACAATGAGCAGTTCTTC. Its translation: CASSVPGLADNEQFF.

This chain uses TRBV5-1 with TRBJ1-6, with D possibly being TRBD1 (6 bases). The CDR3 length is 16 residues. V was pared by 0 bases and J by 10 bases, with 17 bases between. Germline V gene sequence: CDR1 SGHRS, CDR2 YFSETQ. Here the CDR3 DNA reads TGCGCCAGCAGCTTGGCTACAGGGACGAGGTGGTCACCCCTCCACTTT. The encoded protein is CASSLATGTRWSPLHF.

The chain has TRBV19 and TRBJ1-5; 10 bases agree with TRBD1. The J segment lost 3 bases and the V segment lost 4 bases, leaving 6 bases of the junction unmatched. The CDR3 contains 16 residues. CDR1 is LNHDA, CDR2 SQIVND, per germline (reference sequence). The CDR3 here is CASSTTGTGANQPQHF. The CDR3 DNA is TGTGCCAGTAGTACTACCGGGACAGGGGCCAATCAGCCCCAGCATTTT.

J is TRBJ2-2 and V is TRBV10-1, with a weak D call TRBD1 (5 bases). V dropped 8 bases and J dropped 6 bases, with 7 bases sitting between them. The germline gives CDR1 WNHNN, CDR2 SYGVQD (reference sequence). The CDR3 sequence is 11 residues long. This CDR3 is CASGAPGELFF. The CDR3 nucleotides are TGCGCCAGCGGGGCCCCCGGGGAGCTGTTTTTT.

This clone was detected only once. CDR3 coding DNA: TGTGCCAGCAGCCCGGCGAGCGGGGGGGCCTACGAGCAGTACTTC. This gives the protein CASSPASGGAYEQYF. This chain connects TRBV7-2 to TRBJ2-7, with 10 nucleotides matching TRBD2. Looked up from germline, CDR1 is SGHTA and CDR2 is FQGNSA. After removal of 5 bases from V and 2 bases from J, the junction contained 6 bases not matched to a gene. This CDR3 comprises 15 residues.

V gene TRBV4-1 combines with J gene TRBJ1-5, with D possibly matching TRBD1 (5 bases). CDR3 size: 15 residues. Germline V gene data show CDR1 as MGHRA and CDR2 as YSYEKL. V was cut by 4 bases and J by 6 bases, with 16 bases left in between. The CDR3 region is CASSRLALQAQPQHF. CDR3 sequence (DNA): TGCGCCAGCAGCCGACTTGCCTTACAGGCTCAGCCCCAGCATTTT.

This sequence joins TRBV5-6 and TRBJ2-1; 7 positions agree with TRBD1. The CDR3 spans 15 residues. V trimming: 0 bases; J trimming: 5 bases; junction bases outside the gene matches: 5. Germline V gene sequence: CDR1 SGHDT, CDR2 YYEEEE. The CDR3 nucleotides are TGTGCCAGCAGCTTGGCCTTGGGACAGAACAATGAGCAGTTCTTC. It codes for CASSLALGQNNEQFF.

The rearrangement joins TRBV11-2 to TRBJ2-1; 8 bases line up with TRBD1. Germline lookup yields CDR1 SGHAT and CDR2 FQNNGV. V shed 5 bases and J 10 bases; nucleotides not matched to a gene: 13. The CDR3 consists of 15 residues. The CDR3 coding sequence is TGTGCCAGCAGCATACCGGGCAGGGGGCTCCTCGAGCAGTTCTTC. This codes for CASSIPGRGLLEQFF.

The gene calls are TRBV11-2 and TRBJ1-4; 7 bases match TRBD1. CDR1 and CDR2 (germline): SGHAT, FQNNGV. Trimming cost V 3 bases and J 8 bases; bases outside gene matches: 6. The CDR3 sequence is 14 residues long. As DNA, the CDR3 is TGTGCCAGCAGCTTTACAGGGGTGGGAGAAAAACTGTTTTTT. This gives the protein CASSFTGVGEKLFF.

The CDR3 loop is CASSSGLRGTEAFF. The CDR3 DNA follows: TGTGCCAGCAGTTCCGGACTTAGGGGGACTGAAGCTTTCTTT. V and J are TRBV27 and TRBJ1-1, with D perhaps matching TRBD1 (6 bases). The CDR3 is made up of 14 amino acids. Germline loops: CDR1 MNHEY, CDR2 SMNVEV (reference sequence). V lost 4 bases and J 5 bases, leaving 14 bases between the germline ends.